The clone carrying this TCR beta chain was seen many times. The entry originates in a study of T-cell reconstitution after alpha-beta-depleted transplantation in children. This sample's TCRbeta library carried unique molecular identifier barcodes. From the PCR reads, TCRdb called clonotypes with MiXCR, one entry per CDR3 protein. The repertoire has more than 200,000 distinct CDR3 sequences, about 25% of them found once; the top ten carry over 2.5%. CDR1 is MGHDK and CDR2 is SYGVNS in the germline V gene. The CDR3 covers 13 residues. V shed 6 bases and J shed 2 bases, with 11 bases lying between them. The sequence derives from a girl under 10 years old with Fanconi anemia, due to receive a stem cell transplant. The chain carries TRBV25-1 and TRBJ2-7; possible D gene TRBD1, 6 bases. This specimen consisted of PBMCs, obtained before TCRalphabeta/CD19-depleted stem cell transplant. CDR3 bases: TGTGCCAGCAGGAGAACAGGGACCTACGAGCAGTACTTC. It yields the protein CASRRTGTYEQYF.